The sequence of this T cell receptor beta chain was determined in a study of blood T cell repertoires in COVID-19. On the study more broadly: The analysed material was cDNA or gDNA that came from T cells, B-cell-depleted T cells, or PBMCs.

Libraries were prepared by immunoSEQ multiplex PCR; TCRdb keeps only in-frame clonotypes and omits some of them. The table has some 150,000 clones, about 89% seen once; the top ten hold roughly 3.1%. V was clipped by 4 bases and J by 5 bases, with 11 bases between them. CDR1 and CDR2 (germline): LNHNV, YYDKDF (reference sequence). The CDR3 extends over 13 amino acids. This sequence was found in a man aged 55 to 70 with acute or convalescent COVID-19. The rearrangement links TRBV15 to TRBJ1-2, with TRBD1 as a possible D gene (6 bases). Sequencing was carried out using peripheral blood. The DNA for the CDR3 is TGTGCCACCAGCAAGGGACACTTGTATGGCTACACCTTC. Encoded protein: CATSKGHLYGYTF.